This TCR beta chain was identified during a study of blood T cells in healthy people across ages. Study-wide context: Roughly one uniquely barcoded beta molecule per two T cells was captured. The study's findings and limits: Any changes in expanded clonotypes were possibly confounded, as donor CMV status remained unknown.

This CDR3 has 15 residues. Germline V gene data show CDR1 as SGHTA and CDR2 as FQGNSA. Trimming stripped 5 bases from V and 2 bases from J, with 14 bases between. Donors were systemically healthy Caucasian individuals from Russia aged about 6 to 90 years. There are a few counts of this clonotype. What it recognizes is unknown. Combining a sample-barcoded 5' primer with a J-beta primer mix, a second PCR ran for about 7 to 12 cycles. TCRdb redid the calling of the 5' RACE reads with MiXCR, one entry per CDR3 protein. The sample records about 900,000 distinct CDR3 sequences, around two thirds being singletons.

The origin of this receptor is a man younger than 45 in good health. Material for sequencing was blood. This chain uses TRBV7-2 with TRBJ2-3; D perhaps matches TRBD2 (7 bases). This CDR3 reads CASSRGGDITDTQYF. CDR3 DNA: TGTGCCAGCAGCCGAGGGGGGGACATCACAGATACGCAGTATTTT.